This T cell receptor (beta chain) was captured in a study of blood T cell repertoires in COVID-19. Study-wide background: COVID-19 samples from acute and convalescent phases originated in the United States, Italy and Spain.

Sequencing was performed with immunoSEQ multiplex PCR; in TCRdb, only in-frame clones are kept and a portion is missing. The profile covers tens of thousands of clones, with roughly 84% appearing a single time and 12% taken by the ten largest. Germline V gene sequence: CDR1 SGHRS, CDR2 YFSETQ. V lost 1 base, J lost 0 bases, and 8 bases lay in between. CDR3 length: 15 residues. This TCR was sampled from a human donor in a cohort sampled during active COVID-19. The rearrangement joins TRBV5-1 to TRBJ2-1; D is undetermined. Material for sequencing was peripheral blood. This chain's CDR3 is CASSLSLSSYNEQFF. In nucleotides, the CDR3 is TGCGCCAGCAGCTTGTCACTAAGCTCCTACAATGAGCAGTTCTTC.